The subject of this entry is one TCR beta chain. The sample comes from a study of blood T cell repertoires in COVID-19. The CDR3 is 15 residues long. V lost 1 base and J 1 base, leaving 9 bases between the germline ends. Germline V gene sequence: CDR1 SGHNT, CDR2 YYREEE (reference sequence). Participants came from under 30 US areas, aged about 18 to 95 years. This table comes from immunoSEQ multiplex PCR, and its TCRdb copy is limited to in-frame clones, with some not included. The table lists over 250,000 clones, more than 80% of them singletons. The specimen was PBMCs or T cells enriched from blood (not recorded which). The clonotype originates from a woman aged 25 to 45 who had recovered from COVID-19. This chain joins TRBV5-4 and TRBJ1-3; D possibly corresponds to TRBD1 (5 bases). The CDR3 DNA is TGTGCCAGCAGCTTGCGACAGAGTTCTGGAAACACCATATATTTT. Translation: CASSLRQSSGNTIYF.